This is a list of T cell receptor beta chains from one sample in a study of CD8+ T cells in alopecia areata. Method: immunoSEQ multiplex PCR; TCRdb's copy keeps in-frame clones and lacks some. The sample records roughly 230,000 clones, roughly 40% being singletons. The specimen was CD4+ T cells sorted from blood, collected at approximately week 39, from a patient treated with tofacitinib. Source of these receptors: a human donor with alopecia areata. CDR3s include the opening cysteine and the closing phenylalanine or tryptophan. The D gene is left open where the match is weak. For some rows the clone size is stated as once, few or many, or as a class when expanded; others skip it.

d_call clone_size j_call v_call cdr3_nt cdr3_aa
TRBD1 . TRBJ1-4 TRBV29-1 TGCAGCGCCAAACAGGGGGCAGGAGATGAAAAACTGTTTTTT CSAKQGAGDEKLFF
TRBD2 . TRBJ2-3 TRBV15 TGTGCCACCAGCAGAGAACTCCGGCGGGAGGGAGTCACAGATACGCAGTATTTT CATSRELRREGVTDTQYF
. . TRBJ2-1 TRBV20-1 TGCAGTGCTAGCGGGAGCAATGAGCAGTTCTTC CSASGSNEQFF
TRBD2 . TRBJ2-3 TRBV9 TGTGCCAGTACGACTAGCGGCTACACAGATACGCAGTATTTT CASTTSGYTDTQYF
. . TRBJ1-2 TRBV29-1 TGCAGCGTCACACCGCTAGATGGCTACACCTTC CSVTPLDGYTF
. . TRBJ2-2 TRBV5-1 TGCGCCAGCAGCTTAGGAGGGACGAAGAACACCGGGGAGCTGTTTTTT CASSLGGTKNTGELFF
TRBD2 . TRBJ2-3 TRBV25-1 TGTGCCAGCAGTGAATGGAAGACTAGCGGGAATGTTGCAGATACGCAGTATTTT CASSEWKTSGNVADTQYF
. few TRBJ1-2 TRBV25-1 TGTGCCAGCAGTGAATTTACCGACGCTCGCTATGGCTACACCTTC CASSEFTDARYGYTF
. . TRBJ1-1 TRBV30 TGTGCCTGGGTCCTACAGGAGAACACTGAAGCTTTCTTT CAWVLQENTEAFF
TRBD1 once TRBJ2-7 TRBV30 TGTGCCTGGACGCGGGGGACAGGGTCCTCCGAGCAGTACTTC CAWTRGTGSSEQYF
. . TRBJ2-4 TRBV7-2 TGTGCCAGCAGCTTAGGTCGAAGGCTAGCCAAAAACATTCAGTACTTC CASSLGRRLAKNIQYF
. . TRBJ2-2 TRBV4-1 TGCGCCAGCAGCCATGGGGAGGGGGAGCTGTTTTTT CASSHGEGELFF
. . TRBJ1-2 TRBV6-5 TGTGCCAGCAGTTACAGGGGTTACTATGGCTACACCTTC CASSYRGYYGYTF
. many TRBJ1-4 TRBV4-1 TGCGCCAGCAGCCAATCTCAGGGTATCCGCGATGAAAAACTGTTTTTT CASSQSQGIRDEKLFF
. . TRBJ2-1 TRBV9 TGTGCCAGCAGCCCAAGGACAGCAAACAATGAGCAGTTCTTC CASSPRTANNEQFF
. few TRBJ1-1 TRBV29-1 TGCAGCCTTCCCCCCGGGACAACGAACACTGAAGCTTTCTTT CSLPPGTTNTEAFF
. few TRBJ2-3 TRBV29-1 TGCAGCGTTGGTCAGGGCGCAGGGACAGATACGCAGTATTTT CSVGQGAGTDTQYF
. . TRBJ1-5 TRBV29-1 TGCAGCGTCAAAAATAGCAATCAGCCCCAGCATTTT CSVKNSNQPQHF
TRBD2 few TRBJ2-1 TRBV2 TGTGCCAGCACCAGCCGGGCGGGAGGGAGGTCCTACAATGAGCAGTTCTTC CASTSRAGGRSYNEQFF
. . TRBJ2-1 TRBV20-1 TGCAGTGCTAGCGCACTCAATGAGCAGTTCTTC CSASALNEQFF
. . TRBJ2-3 TRBV7-9 TGTGCCAGCAGCTCTTGGGGGAACACAGATACGCAGTATTTT CASSSWGNTDTQYF
. few TRBJ1-4 TRBV28 TGTGCCAGCAGTTTATTGGCAGAAAAACTGTTTTTT CASSLLAEKLFF
TRBD2 many TRBJ2-1 TRBV4-2 TGTGCCAGCAGCCAAGCCACTAGCGGTTACAATGAGCAGTTCTTC CASSQATSGYNEQFF
. many TRBJ2-1 TRBV5-1 TGCGCCAGCACCCCCTTAGCGGACAATGAGCAGTTCTTC CASTPLADNEQFF
TRBD2 few TRBJ2-1 TRBV5-1 TGCGCCAGCAGCGGACTAGCACCTAGGGATGAGCAGTTCTTC CASSGLAPRDEQFF
. few TRBJ1-1 TRBV29-1 TGCAGCGTTGAACGGGCGGGGGCAGCTTTCTTT CSVERAGAAFF
TRBD2 . TRBJ2-1 TRBV6-5 TGTGCCAGCAGCAAGACTAGCGGGAAATACAATGAGCAGTTCTTC CASSKTSGKYNEQFF
. few TRBJ2-5 TRBV25-1 TGTGCCACCTCCAAGGGGGGGAGAGGAAGAGAGACCCAGTACTTC CATSKGGRGRETQYF
. . TRBJ1-3 TRBV30 TGTGCCTGGAGCCGAATGGGAGCTGGAAACACCATATATTTT CAWSRMGAGNTIYF
TRBD2 few TRBJ2-1 TRBV5-1 TGCGCCAGCAGCTTGGGAATTGGCGGGAGGGCCGCAAAAGATGAGCAGTTCTTC CASSLGIGGRAAKDEQFF
TRBD1 . TRBJ1-4 TRBV29-1 TGCAGCGCTGCTAGGACAGGCGCAACTAATGAAAAACTGTTTTTT CSAARTGATNEKLFF
. . TRBJ1-1 TRBV9 TGTGCCAGCAGCGTACAGGGAAACACTGAAGCTTTCTTT CASSVQGNTEAFF
TRBD1 . TRBJ2-1 TRBV18 TGTGCCAGCTCACCGGACAGGGGCTCCTACAATGAGCAGTTCTTC CASSPDRGSYNEQFF
TRBD2 . TRBJ2-2 TRBV4-1 TGCGCCAGCAGCCGGACTAGCGGGAACACCGGGGAGCTGTTTTTT CASSRTSGNTGELFF
TRBD2 few TRBJ2-7 TRBV7-2 TGTGCCAGCAGCCGGACCGCTGGGAGGGGTACCTACGAGCAGTACTTC CASSRTAGRGTYEQYF
. many TRBJ1-1 TRBV29-1 TGCGGAGCTGGATTTGCCGAAGCTTTCTTT CGAGFAEAFF
. . TRBJ2-3 TRBV29-1 TGCAGCGTCCCCCTTTGGGGGCTTCAGGATACGCAGTATTTT CSVPLWGLQDTQYF
. . TRBJ2-2 TRBV28 TGTGCCAGCAATTCTCGGGGCACCGGGGAGCTGTTTTTT CASNSRGTGELFF
TRBD2 . TRBJ2-7 TRBV28 TGTGCCAGCCGCAGACTAGCGGGAAGTTACGAGCAGTACTTC CASRRLAGSYEQYF
. . TRBJ2-5 TRBV30 TGTGCCTGGAGTGTAGGGAGGCAGGAGACCCAGTACTTC CAWSVGRQETQYF
TRBD1 once TRBJ1-2 TRBV6-6 TGTGCCAGCAGTTACGCGACAGGGGTTGAGGGCTACACCTTC CASSYATGVEGYTF
. few TRBJ1-1 TRBV5-4 TGTGCCAGCAGCGCACAAACGGTGTGGGACACTGAAGCTTTCTTT CASSAQTVWDTEAFF
. . TRBJ2-3 TRBV29-1 TGCAGCGTTGAGTCGGTAAGCCGCATCACAGATACGCAGTATTTT CSVESVSRITDTQYF
. many TRBJ2-5 TRBV25-1 TGTGCCAGCACCCAGGGTTGGCGCCAAGAGACCCAGTACTTC CASTQGWRQETQYF
. . TRBJ1-2 TRBV30 TGTGCCTGGAGTACTGGACAGAACTATGGCTACACCTTC CAWSTGQNYGYTF
TRBD2 . TRBJ2-2 TRBV4-1 TGCGCCAGCAGCCAAGATCGGACTAGCGGGAGCCCCGGGGAGCTGTTTTTT CASSQDRTSGSPGELFF
TRBD1 once TRBJ2-7 TRBV11-2 TGTGCCAGCAGCCGTCCCGGGACAGGGGGCGCGTACGAGCAGTACTTC CASSRPGTGGAYEQYF
. . TRBJ2-7 TRBV29-1 TGCAGCGCTCACGAACCTCGCTCCTACGAGCAGTACTTC CSAHEPRSYEQYF
. few TRBJ1-2 TRBV29-1 TGCAGCGTAGCAGAGGACAGATATGGCTACACCTTC CSVAEDRYGYTF
. few TRBJ1-5 TRBV30 TGTGCCTGGAGTGTTGGACAGACTCAGCCCCAGCATTTT CAWSVGQTQPQHF
. few TRBJ1-1 TRBV28 TGTGCCAGCCACGGAGCAGGGATGGGGGTAGGGGCTTTCTTT CASHGAGMGVGAFF
. . TRBJ2-4 TRBV29-1 TGCAGCGCTGGCTTAGCCAAAAACATTCAGTACTTC CSAGLAKNIQYF
. . TRBJ2-5 TRBV11-2 TGTGCCAGCAGCTTAGATCGGGCTATACAGACCCAGTACTTC CASSLDRAIQTQYF
. . TRBJ1-1 TRBV7-3 TGTGCCAGCAGCTTAAAGATGGATACTGAAGCTTTCTTT CASSLKMDTEAFF
TRBD1 . TRBJ1-5 TRBV9 TGTGCCAGCAGCGCACAGGGGGCTAATCAGCCCCAGCATTTT CASSAQGANQPQHF